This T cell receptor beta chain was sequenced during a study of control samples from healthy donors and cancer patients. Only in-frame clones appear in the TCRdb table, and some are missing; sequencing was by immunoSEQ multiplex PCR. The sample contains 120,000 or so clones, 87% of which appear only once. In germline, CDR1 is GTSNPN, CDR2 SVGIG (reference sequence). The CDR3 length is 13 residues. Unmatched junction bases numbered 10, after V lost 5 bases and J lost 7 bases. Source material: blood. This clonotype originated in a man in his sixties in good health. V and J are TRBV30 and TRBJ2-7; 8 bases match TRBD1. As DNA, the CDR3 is TGTGCCTGGGAACGACAGGGGATCGGAGAGCAGTACTTC. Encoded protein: CAWERQGIGEQYF.